This TCR beta chain was found in a study of T cells in Graves' hyperthyroidism and ophthalmopathy. Study as a whole: Upon initial diagnosis and before any treatment, peripheral blood was collected.

The CDR3 covers 14 residues. The V gene's germline CDR1 is SGHAT and CDR2 FQNNGV. V shed 0 bases and J shed 4 bases, with 8 bases lying between them. Concerning this clonotype: Its cognate antigen is unknown.

Study conclusions and caveats: Researchers found most expanded thyroid clonotypes above 0.001 in blood as well. In the analysis, a 13 V-J model separated ophthalmopathy from stable hyperthyroidism.

Amplification targeted TCR beta CDR3 regions from RNA transcripts. During a first-round RT-PCR of the TCR CDR3, the HTBI primer set was used. Each CDR3 protein gets one entry after TCRdb re-called the multiplex PCR reads with MiXCR. The table has a few hundred thousand distinct CDR3 sequences, around 15% seen once; the top ten hold approximately 35%. This clonotype was sampled from a woman in her thirties or forties with Graves' ophthalmopathy. The J gene is TRBJ2-3, the V gene TRBV11-2, with D perhaps assigned TRBD1 or TRBD2 (5 bases each). Sequenced: blood. The CDR3 nucleotides read TGTGCCAGCAGCTTAGATCTGGGGGCAGATACGCAGTATTTT. As protein: CASSLDLGADTQYF. The full variable domain, in which reference TRBV11-2 and TRBJ2-3 provide the parts outside the CDR3, is EAGVAQSPRYKIIEKRQSVAFWCNPISGHATLYWYQQILGQGPKLLIQFQNNGVVDDSQLPKDRFSAERLKGVDSTLKIQPAKLEDSAVYLCASSLDLGADTQYFGPGTRLTVL.